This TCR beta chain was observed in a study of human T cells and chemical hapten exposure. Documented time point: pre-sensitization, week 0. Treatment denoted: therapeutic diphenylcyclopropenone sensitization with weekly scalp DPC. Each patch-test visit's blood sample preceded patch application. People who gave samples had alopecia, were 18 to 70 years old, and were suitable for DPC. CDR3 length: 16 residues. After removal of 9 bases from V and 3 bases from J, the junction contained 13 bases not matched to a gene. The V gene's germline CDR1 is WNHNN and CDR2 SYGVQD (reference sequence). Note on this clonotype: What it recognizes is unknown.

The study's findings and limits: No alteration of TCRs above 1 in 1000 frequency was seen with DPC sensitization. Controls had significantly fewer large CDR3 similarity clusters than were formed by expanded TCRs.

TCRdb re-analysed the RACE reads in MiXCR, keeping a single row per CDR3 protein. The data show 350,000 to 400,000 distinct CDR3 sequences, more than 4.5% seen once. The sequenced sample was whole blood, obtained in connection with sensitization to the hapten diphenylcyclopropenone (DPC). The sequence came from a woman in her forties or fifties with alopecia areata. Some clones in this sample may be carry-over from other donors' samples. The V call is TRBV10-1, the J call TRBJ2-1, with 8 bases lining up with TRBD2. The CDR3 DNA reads TGCGCCAGGAAGGGGGTTTTTAGCGGGGTCTACAATGAGCAGTTCTTC. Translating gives CARKGVFSGVYNEQFF.